The entry that follows covers one TCR beta chain sequence. What it recognizes is unknown. This entry comes from a study of a mutant IDH1 vaccine in newly diagnosed glioma. Time point in this sample: week 47, end of study. Each dose of the vaccine consisted of 300 ug of mutant IDH1 20-mer peptide, with topical imiquimod. Clones were sequenced by immunoSEQ multiplex PCR, and TCRdb holds only the in-frame ones, with some missing. This table holds around 65,000 clones, around 86% found once. This CDR3 has 12 amino acids. Germline V gene lookup returns CDR1 MNHNY and CDR2 SVGAGI (reference sequence). Trimming removed 8 bases at V and 6 bases at J, with 12 bases between.

This sequence originates from a man aged 25 to 40 with glioma. The sample in question was PBMCs, obtained from a glioma patient whose treatment included an IDH1 peptide vaccine. The V call is TRBV6-6, the J call TRBJ2-3; D call uncertain. DNA for the CDR3: TGTGCCAGCTCCTCTGGCGCCGATACGCAGTATTTT. Translating it yields CASSSGADTQYF.